Following are 5 T cell receptor beta chains from one sample sequenced in a study of cytomegalovirus exposure and HLA in healthy donors. PCR used 60 Vbeta primers and 13 Jbeta primers. TCRdb keeps only in-frame clones here, not all; method: immunoSEQ multiplex PCR. The sample records 80,000 to 100,000 clones, approximately 70% being singletons. The sample comprised PBMCs. The receptors shown here come from a man in his forties or fifties in good health and CMV-seronegative.

The rearrangement uses TRBV19 and TRBJ2-7; TRBD1 aligns across 7 bases. CDR3 length: 16 amino acids. The ends lost 8 bases at V and 3 bases at J; junction bases unmatched: 16. Looked up from germline, CDR1 is LNHDA and CDR2 is SQIVND (reference sequence). The CDR3 bases are TGTGCCAGTGCTCGTAGGGACCGGGACAGCCTCTACGAGCAGTACTTC. It yields the protein CASARRDRDSLYEQYF. Full variable domain (outside the CDR3, taken from reference TRBV19 and TRBJ2-7): DGGITQSPKYLFRKEGQNVTLSCEQNLNHDAMYWYRQDPGQGLRLIYYSQIVNDFQKGDIAEGYSVSREKKESFPLTVTSAQKNPTAFYLCASARRDRDSLYEQYFGPGTRLTVT.

J is TRBJ1-6 and V is TRBV4-1; no reliable D call. The germline V gene has CDR1 MGHRA and CDR2 YSYEKL. Trimming stripped 1 base from V and 8 bases from J, with 9 bases between. The CDR3 extends over 14 amino acids. The CDR3 DNA reads TGCGCCAGCAGCCAAGTGCCCAGCGATTCACCCCTCCACTTT. Its translation: CASSQVPSDSPLHF.

The V call is TRBV7-3, the J call TRBJ2-1, with 10 bases fitting TRBD2. In germline, CDR1 is SGHTA, CDR2 FQGTGA. The V and J ends lost 5 bases and 2 bases, in that order; junction bases with no gene match: 6. The CDR3 runs to 16 residues. The CDR3: CASSPVAGGTYNEQFF. The CDR3 DNA reads TGTGCCAGCAGCCCCGTAGCGGGAGGTACCTACAATGAGCAGTTCTTC.

This clone was recorded only once. The germline gene is not matched at one end of the junction; a read error may be the cause. This rearrangement joins TRBV15 to TRBJ2-6; D is perhaps TRBD1 (6 bases). CDR3 length equals 15 residues. Per germline, CDR1 LNHNV and CDR2 YYDKDF (reference sequence). CDR3 amino acids: CATRRAGAGANVLTF. The CDR3 nucleotides are TGTGCCACCAGAAGAGCAGGGGCTGGGGCCAACGTCCTGACTTTC.

The CDR3 reads CAIRTGLTEAFF. The CDR3, as DNA: TGTGCCATCAGGACAGGACTCACTGAAGCTTTCTTT. The chain employs TRBV6-1 and TRBJ1-1; TRBD1 matches at 7 bases. The germline CDR1 and CDR2 sequences are MNHNS and SASEGT. The J segment lost 4 bases and the V segment lost 10 bases, leaving 6 bases of the junction unmatched. CDR3 length: 12 amino acids.